This T cell receptor beta chain was retrieved from a study of shared clonotypes between healthy human individuals (dated by TCRdb to the early 2020s). Looking at the study overall: Two women and a few men aged 18 to 49 years were included in the cohort. Per donor, three plates each were used for CD4 naive and CD4 memory, two for CD8 naive, and one for CD8 memory. Blood TCR repertoires of a handful of healthy adults were deeply sequenced to estimate repertoire size and the extent of clonotype sharing between individuals. Different laboratories and diverse techniques were used to prepare libraries and sequence TCR repertoires, to increase sequencing depth and limit assay-specific biases. Between about 0.85 and 10 billion PBMCs per donor were obtained by leukapheresis. The paper's findings and limits, for the study overall: Based on pairwise subsampling, the degree of clonotype sharing among donors was expected to be affected by sequencing depth. Because the study included only a small number of donors, the genetic and exposure-history diversity represented was limited. Higher generation probabilities were observed for clonotypes shared by all four sorted-subset donors than for non-shared clonotypes. Incomplete sequencing was indicated by rarefaction of sorted-subset datasets, despite the large sequencing depth. Sharing across several donors was observed for around 5% of naive CD4, 3% to 3.5% of naive CD8, 2% to 2.5% of memory CD4, and about 0.4% of memory CD8 clonotypes. Sampling was restricted to blood, and TCR repertoires in tissue are likely to differ from TCR repertoires in blood. Naive subsets generally had larger estimated clonotype richness than memory subsets did.

Using the deep immunoSEQ assay, TCR CDR3 regions were amplified from genomic DNA by multiplex PCR. Genomic DNA extracted from each cell subset was distributed evenly over all wells of several immunoSEQ 96-well plates, and each plate served as one replicate. For sorted subsets, roughly 200 ng of genomic DNA, equivalent to 25,000 to 35,000 T cell genomes, went into each replicate PCR. The purified libraries were quantified using a Qubit 3.0 fluorometer, sized with a Bioanalyzer 2100, and then quantified again using the KAPA Library Quantification kit. Each immunoSEQ 96-well plate was sequenced on its own single-read 150-cycle Illumina NextSeq 550 flow cell. In the source study's methods: Because the immunoSEQ output included only junctional sequences and no quality scores, the filtering could not be the same as the filtering used for full-length reads. Sequences were annotated with PyIR, a Python wrapper for IgBLAST v1.9, and V/J genes and CDR3 were assigned using IMGT germline references. Reads were removed for weak V/J assignments (E-value above 1e-6), missing CDR3, stop codons, out-of-frame junctions, or ambiguous translated residues. A V3J clonotype was defined by an identical inferred V gene, J gene, and CDR3 amino acid sequence. The percentage overlap between two repertoires was calculated by dividing the number of shared unique clonotypes by the size of the smaller repertoire. Three approaches were used to assess repertoire richness: RTK rarefaction, the Chao1 estimator, and Recon v2.1 estimates of unobserved clonotypes. OLGA was used to compute generation probabilities for all TCRbeta clonotypes that the gDNA method yielded from a handful of donors. Held by TCRdb, this immuneACCESS table contains in-frame sequences only and omits some clones. Under half of the omission traces to an unresolved V gene where checked; the cause of the rest is unknown. Clonal size and the V and J genes are those of that table, whereas D and trimming came from the DNA. In all, the sample holds approximately 1,500,000 clones, and approximately 98% of those were seen once. The top ten hold roughly 0.42% of the sample.

This clone was seen just once. It has no known antigen specificity. Per-base qualities were not stored, and no clone one base away is much larger. The donors were healthy, HIV-negative adults who had no recently reported acute infections or vaccinations. Every donor was a Caucasian adult residing in Nashville, Tennessee, USA. CD4+ T cells were enriched through magnetic negative selection, after which naive cells were positively selected on CD45RA and the remaining negative fraction served as the memory subset. Blood was collected by leukapheresis, and PBMCs were isolated by Ficoll-Histopaque density gradient centrifugation and then cryopreserved in liquid nitrogen vapor phase. Purity and quantity of every magnetically sorted T cell population were checked by analytical flow cytometry. Each sorted fraction had its genomic DNA isolated and then quantified by UV absorbance on a Nanodrop 2000c. Sequencing input: naive CD4+ T cells sorted from blood. The cell subset or site label of this sample denotes: CD45RA+ positively selected. The TCR originated in a man aged 25 to 45 in good health.

The nucleotide sequence is TGTGCCTGGAGTGTACGAGTAACCTCCTACGAGCAGTACTTC. It translates as CAWSVRVTSYEQYF. The receptor chain draws on TRBV30 and TRBJ2-7; the D gene remains uncertain. Trimming at the junction amounts to 0 bases on V and 0 bases on J, and the germline ends lie 9 bases apart. CDR1 GTSNPN and CDR2 SVGIG were looked up in the germline V gene (reference sequence). From the cysteine through the phenylalanine, the CDR3 covers 14 amino acids. This entry keeps only the CDR3 DNA: 42 bases, framed from base 1.